This T cell receptor beta chain is drawn from a study of blood T cell repertoires in COVID-19 (dated by TCRdb to about 2020). Study-level background: Samples from collaborators originated in the United States, Italy and Spain and spanned both the acute and convalescent phases of COVID-19. Samples were obtained from the ongoing ImmuneRACE study (first 160 participants) and from some 1,300 subjects provided by 6 global collaborators. The repertoires were released in a freely available public database meant as a resource for research on the immune response to SARS-CoV-2. The prospective study material was composed of cDNA or gDNA derived from T cells, B-cell-depleted T cells, or PBMCs. Deeply sampled blood TCRbeta repertoires from subjects exposed to, actively infected with, or recovered from COVID-19 were included in the dataset. The sample metadata nearly always contained a de-identified subject ID, COVID-19 status, age in years and sex. Where HLA class I and class II types were available, the types were taken from metadata supplied by the sample provider, not from assay-based typing.

Participants in the prospective study were aged 18 to 89 years, lived in 20 to 25 United States geographic areas, and enrolled through a virtual design. In the prospective study, cohorts were assigned on the basis of participant-reported clinical history obtained from a screening survey and a study questionnaire. ImmuneRACE Cohort 3 recovered participants were defined by two consecutive negative NP/OP PCR tests, healthcare professional clearance, or symptom resolution. In the prospective study, mobile phlebotomists collected whole blood, serum and a nasopharyngeal or oropharyngeal swab from each participant. Participants in the prospective study had the option to provide additional blood draws and questionnaires over a roughly 2-month period. Blood samples from the prospective study were shipped frozen or at room temperature prior to DNA extraction. Findings and caveats that apply to the study as a whole: The amount of clinical and demographic metadata varied by source and participant and was provided uncurated.

In the germline V gene, CDR1 corresponds to MNHEY and CDR2 to SVGEGT. Including the terminal cysteine and phenylalanine, the CDR3 comprises 13 residues. The DNA shown is the 39-base CDR3, in frame from base 1. V is reduced by 2 bases and J by 2 bases, leaving a spacing of 6 bases between them. Remarks on this clone: Its antigen is unknown. No clone much larger than this one lies a single base away; base qualities are absent.

TCRbeta CDR3 regions were amplified from genomic DNA by means of the immunoSEQ Assay, a bias-controlled multiplex PCR. As for the authors' bioinformatics: The number of nucleated cells in each sample was estimated from the amplification of reference gene primers within the assay. To quantify the absolute abundance of each unique TCRbeta CDR3 rearrangement, sequence reads were collapsed and filtered. For each sample, productive Simpson clonality was calculated as the square root of Simpson's diversity index across productive rearrangements. TCRdb retrieved this table from immuneACCESS and kept in-frame rearrangements only. Not all clones are present; in checked studies, unresolved V genes account for under half, and no reason is known for the remainder. The V and J calls and clone size come from that table; D and trimming were worked out from the DNA. This sample holds about 250,000 clones; 88% were observed only once. The top ten clonotypes cover 2.5% to 3% of the sample.

The source of this sequence is a woman between 50 and 59 years old who had recovered from COVID-19. The receptor chain draws on TRBV6-2 or TRBV6-3 and TRBJ1-1; no D segment can be confidently identified. Sequenced: PBMCs or T cells enriched from blood (not recorded which). The nucleotide sequence is given as TGTGCCAGCAGTTACAACAGCAACACTGAAGCTTTCTTT. Its translation is CASSYNSNTEAFF.